The table lists the clone carrying this TCR beta chain with many counts. Its cognate antigen is unknown. Libraries of TCR beta came from iRepertoire HTBI primers plus Arm-PCR of CDR3 regions. In the authors' workflow: The study identified roughly 59 TRBV and some 15 TRBJ segments across samples. One entry per CDR3 protein, called by TCRdb with MiXCR from the multiplex PCR reads. The V and J calls follow TCRdb's processing rather than the paper's. The sample records roughly 500,000 distinct CDR3 sequences, approximately 23% being singletons. The time point is: persistent/refractory GD, antithyroid drugs over 5 years with positive TRAb. Preparation of the TCR library used RNA extracted from PBMCs. This CDR3 is 14 amino acids long. Trimming at V came to 5 bases and at J to 4 bases, leaving 8 bases not matched to a gene. In germline, CDR1 is MNHNS, CDR2 SASEGT. The data were taken from a study of regulatory T cells in long-lasting Graves disease. About the research overall: With positive TSH receptor antibodies and over 5 years of antithyroid drugs, Graves' disease was considered persistent. Points from the study as a whole: Persistent Graves' disease cases displayed lower TCR diversity than newly diagnosed ones. The sample size was small, and this may have reduced accuracy.

The material sequenced was peripheral blood mononuclear cells (PBMCs), taken when the disease was refractory, from a patient treated with antithyroid drugs. The clonotype originates from a female donor with Graves disease. The chain recombines TRBV6-1 with TRBJ2-7; 7 nucleotides align to TRBD1. The CDR3 region has the DNA TGTGCCAGCAGTCCTACCGGGACAGCATACGAGCAGTACTTC. Translated: CASSPTGTAYEQYF.